The 20 T cell receptor beta chains given below trace back to one sample, sequenced in a study of blood T cell repertoires in COVID-19. Only in-frame clones appear in the TCRdb table, and some are missing; sequencing was by immunoSEQ multiplex PCR. The table records around 40,000 clones, approximately 92% of them present only once. The sequencing input was peripheral blood. These receptors came from a man younger than 40 with active or convalescent COVID-19.

This clone was found a few times. This chain connects TRBV5-8 to TRBJ1-5; 7 bases map to TRBD1. CDR1 and CDR2 (germline): SGHTS, YDEGEE. V trimming: 3 bases; J trimming: 1 base; junction bases outside the gene matches: 7. The CDR3 contains 16 residues. CDR3 DNA sequence: TGTGCCAGCAGCTGGGAAAGCAGGGGGAGCAATCAGCCCCAGCATTTT. Amino acids: CASSWESRGSNQPQHF. The variable domain in full, with the rest retrieved from reference TRBV5-8 and TRBJ1-5, is EAGVTQSPTHLIKTRGQQATLRCSPISGHTSVYWYQQALGLGLQFLLWYDEGEERNRGNFPPRFSGRQFPNYSSELNVNALELEDSALYLCASSWESRGSNQPQHFGDGTRLSIL.

The rearrangement joins TRBV21-1 to TRBJ2-5; the table's D call of TRBD2 was not tested on the DNA. TRBV21-1 is deemed a pseudogene. The CDR3 is 16 residues long. Here the CDR3 DNA reads TGTGCCAGCAGCACACCCCCGGGACTAGCGGTGGAGACCCAGTACTTC. This translates into CASSTPPGLAVETQYF.

This chain connects TRBV5-3 to TRBJ2-3; tentatively, D is TRBD1 or TRBD2 (5 bases each). TRBV5-3 belongs to the ORF category, with a function that is uncertain. Trimming cost V 4 bases and J 6 bases, with 21 bases left between them. The CDR3 extends over 16 amino acids. The CDR3 sequence is CARSVEVCRAMDTQYF. The CDR3 nucleotides read TGTGCCAGAAGCGTGGAGGTTTGCAGGGCGATGGATACGCAGTATTTT.

V usage is TRBV5-6 and J usage is TRBJ2-2; no clear D. The CDR3 totals 12 residues. With 4 bases removed from V and 6 bases from J, the gap between germline ends came to 7 bases. Germline CDR1 is SGHDT and CDR2 is YYEEEE. CDR3 loop: CASSLGAGELFF. In DNA, the CDR3 is TGTGCCAGCAGCCTGGGCGCCGGGGAGCTGTTTTTT. Using reference TRBV5-6 and TRBJ2-2 for the parts outside the CDR3, the full variable domain is DAGVTQSPTHLIKTRGQQVTLRCSPKSGHDTVSWYQQALGQGPQFIFQYYEEEERQRGNFPDRFSGHQFPNYSSELNVNALLLGDSALYLCASSLGAGELFFGEGSRLTVL.

The chain carries TRBV6-5 and TRBJ2-5; a weak D match, TRBD2 (6 bases). Deletions cut 5 bases from V and 1 base from J, with 11 bases between. This CDR3 spans 14 amino acids. Looked up from germline, CDR1 is MNHEY and CDR2 is SVGAGI. The CDR3 DNA follows: TGTGCCAGCAGTAAGGGACTCTCCCAAGAGACCCAGTACTTC. Protein: CASSKGLSQETQYF.

V usage is TRBV5-1 and J usage is TRBJ1-6, with TRBD1 identical over 8 bases. This CDR3 is built from 16 residues. Germline V gene data show CDR1 as SGHRS and CDR2 as YFSETQ. V lost 0 bases and J lost 3; bases outside the gene matches: 2. The CDR3 sequence: CASSLGTGNYNSPLHF. As DNA, the CDR3 is TGCGCCAGCAGCTTGGGGACAGGGAACTATAATTCACCCCTCCACTTT.

The rearrangement links TRBV4-1 to TRBJ1-3; D call uncertain. Germline CDR1 MGHRA, CDR2 YSYEKL. The CDR3 covers 17 residues. V was shortened by 0 bases and J by 0 bases, with 12 bases between the two germline ends. The chain's CDR3 is CASSQDSPQASGNTIYF. The CDR3 DNA is TGCGCCAGCAGCCAAGATAGTCCTCAGGCCTCTGGAAACACCATATATTTT.

This clone was counted between two and nine times. The V gene is TRBV19, the J gene TRBJ2-7; 9 positions agree with TRBD2. Germline assignment: CDR1 LNHDA and CDR2 SQIVND (reference sequence). J was trimmed by 6 bases and V by 3 bases; bases with no gene match: 9. CDR3 size: 15 residues. The CDR3 protein is CASSIRGGGSAEQYF. CDR3 in DNA: TGTGCCAGTAGTATCCGCGGGGGGGGCTCCGCCGAGCAGTACTTC.

This chain's CDR3 is CASSQQGYEQYV. DNA for the CDR3: TGTGCCAGCAGTCAACAGGGGTACGAGCAGTACGTC. The V gene is TRBV2, the J gene TRBJ2-7; 7 nucleotides agree with TRBD1. The CDR3 loop spans 12 amino acids. V lost 5 bases to trimming and J lost 4 bases; unmatched junction nucleotides: 2. Germline loops: CDR1 SNHLY, CDR2 FYNNEI.

A note on this clone: The germline gene is not matched at one end of the junction; a read error may be the cause. The sample contains more than one DNA sequence encoding this CDR3. V gene TRBV11-2 combines with J gene TRBJ1-3; 7 bases are shared with TRBD1. Germline CDR1 is SGHAT and CDR2 is FQNNGV. The CDR3 has 17 amino acids. The DNA of the CDR3 is TGTGCCAGCAGTTTAGAAGGACAGGCGCCTACTGGAAACACCATATATTTT. Its protein is CASSLEGQAPTGNTIYF.

The chain combines TRBV5-5 with TRBJ1-2, with D possibly being TRBD1 (5 bases). Deletions cut 0 bases from V and 2 bases from J, with 11 bases between. The CDR3 length is 15 residues. CDR1 SGHKS and CDR2 YYEKEE come from the germline V gene (reference sequence). CDR3 protein: CASSLALAGNYGYTF. The DNA of the CDR3 is TGTGCCAGCAGCTTGGCCCTGGCAGGGAACTATGGCTACACCTTC.

This sequence joins TRBV4-2 and TRBJ1-2; 7 positions match TRBD1. Germline V gene sequence: CDR1 LGHNA, CDR2 YNFKEQ. V was clipped by 0 bases and J by 2 bases; unmatched bases: 0. The CDR3 covers 14 residues. CDR3 bases: TGTGCCAGCAGCCAAGAGACAGGGAACTATGGCTACACCTTC. It translates to CASSQETGNYGYTF.

This clone appeared once. This chain joins TRBV6-5 and TRBJ2-1; 9 bases match TRBD2. CDR1 MNHEY and CDR2 SVGAGI come from the germline V gene. The CDR3 is made up of 15 amino acids. V lost 5 bases to trimming and J lost 9 bases; unmatched junction nucleotides: 11. The chain's CDR3 is CASSPLAGQGGEQFF. CDR3 nucleotides: TGTGCCAGCAGTCCCCTAGCGGGGCAAGGCGGTGAGCAGTTCTTC.

The V gene is TRBV18, the J gene TRBJ1-1; D not resolved. The CDR3 is 12 amino acids. Trimming took off 6 bases at V and 4 bases at J, with 9 bases between the two ends. Germline loops: CDR1 KGHSH, CDR2 LQKENI. The CDR3 here is CASSGSSTEAFF. CDR3 DNA: TGTGCCAGCTCTGGTAGTTCCACTGAAGCTTTCTTT.

This clone was seen once. V usage is TRBV5-6 and J usage is TRBJ1-6, with D uncertain. There are 17 residues in the CDR3. Germline CDR1 and CDR2: SGHDT and YYEEEE. V dropped 4 bases and J dropped 0 bases, with 14 bases sitting between them. CDR3 nucleotide sequence: TGTGCCAGCAGCCAAATGGAGGGCAGCTCCTATAATTCACCCCTCCACTTT. Its translation: CASSQMEGSSYNSPLHF.

The chain joins TRBV5-1 to TRBJ2-3; 8 nucleotides agree with TRBD1. Germline loops: CDR1 SGHRS, CDR2 YFSETQ. The CDR3 extends over 15 amino acids. The J segment lost 5 bases and the V segment lost 0 bases, leaving 5 bases of the junction unmatched. CDR3 amino acids: CASSLADRERDTQYF. The DNA for the CDR3 is TGCGCCAGCAGCTTGGCGGACAGGGAACGAGATACGCAGTATTTT. The complete variable domain, with remaining parts taken from reference TRBV5-1 and TRBJ2-3, reads KAGVTQTPRYLIKTRGQQVTLSCSPISGHRSVSWYQQTPGQGLQFLFEYFSETQRNKGNFPGRFSGRQFSNSRSEMNVSTLELGDSALYLCASSLADRERDTQYFGPGTRLTVL.

This clone was detected only once. The genes are TRBV27 and TRBJ2-1, with 12 positions matching TRBD2. The V segment lost 7 bases and the J segment 8 bases; nucleotides outside the gene matches: 12. Germline V gives CDR1 MNHEY, CDR2 SMNVEV (reference sequence). The CDR3 sequence is 16 residues long. CDR3 coding DNA: TGTGCCAGCAAAGGGACTAGCGGGTCTGAGGTCTATGAGCAGTTCTTC. Protein sequence: CASKGTSGSEVYEQFF.

V is TRBV12-2 and J is TRBJ1-3; the table calls TRBD1, which could not be checked here. TRBV12-2 is a documented pseudogene. The CDR3 loop spans 17 amino acids. This CDR3 is CASRLVGRQASGNTIYF. CDR3 DNA sequence: TGTGCAAGTCGCTTAGTGGGGCGACAGGCTTCTGGAAACACCATATATTTT.

The sample holds one count of this clone. The chain links TRBV6-5 to TRBJ1-2, with D possibly being TRBD1 (5 bases). Germline CDR1 MNHEY, CDR2 SVGAGI. This CDR3 contains 13 residues. Trimming left V 6 bases short and J 2 bases short, with 10 bases between. The CDR3 loop is CASSPTGNYGYTF. DNA of the CDR3: TGTGCCAGCAGCCCCACAGGAAACTATGGCTACACCTTC.

V gene TRBV10-1 combines with J gene TRBJ1-5; TRBD1 matches 11 bases. Germline V gives CDR1 WNHNN, CDR2 SYGVQD (reference sequence). The CDR3 contains 18 residues. Trimming cost V 3 bases and J 0 bases; bases outside gene matches: 7. The CDR3 sequence: CASSDPGTGGNSNQPQHF. DNA for the CDR3: TGCGCCAGCAGTGACCCCGGGACAGGGGGTAATAGCAATCAGCCCCAGCATTTT.